This T cell receptor (beta chain) came from a study of T cell responses to AZD1222 COVID-19 vaccine. Study as a whole: Samples with a second dose at about 4 or about 12 weeks were pooled together. The study's findings and limits: Donors were chiefly white British, with a greater number of females, and clonal diversity was perhaps underestimated. After the peak T cell response, and only then, were repertoires sampled. Once two AZD1222 doses were given, Spike-specific TCR breadth and depth went up.

Details on this clone: Its antigen is undetermined.

This CDR3 has 16 amino acids. Germline V gene sequence: CDR1 MGHRA, CDR2 YSYEKL. V was shortened by 1 base and J by 2 bases, with 12 bases between the two germline ends. Sequencing used immunoSEQ multiplex PCR; TCRdb keeps in-frame clones, though not all of them. The table includes approximately 150,000 clones, about 91% detected once. The genes are TRBV4-1 and TRBJ1-5; D is uncertain. The source material was peripheral blood, sampled on day 0 of AZD1222 vaccination. The sequence came from an adult in good health. This CDR3 reads CASSQVGTPGNQPQHF. The CDR3 DNA reads TGCGCCAGCAGCCAAGTAGGTACTCCGGGCAATCAGCCCCAGCATTTT.